This TCR beta chain was captured in a study of T-cell memory formation after mild COVID-19. Study-wide findings and caveats: The appearance of some responding clones in pre-infection memory suggested that cross-reactive memory joined. CM and EM subsets held most contracting CD4+ clones; EMRA held CD8+ ones. Clones that contracted from day 15 to 85 had balanced CD4/CD8; later expanders were CD4+ biased.

V lost 5 bases and J lost 1; bases outside the gene matches: 5. The germline V gene has CDR1 SEHNR and CDR2 FQNEAQ (reference sequence). This CDR3 contains 16 residues. UMIs and sample barcodes were carried by the TCR alpha and TCR beta cDNA libraries that 5'RACE produced using constant-segment primers. TCRdb reprocessed the 5' RACE reads with MiXCR, giving one entry per CDR3 protein. The data show about 140,000 distinct CDR3 sequences, more than 13% seen once. Regarding this clonotype: What it binds is unknown.

The V and J genes are TRBV7-9 and TRBJ1-1; 12 nucleotides agree with TRBD1. The sequence was collected from an adult woman who had mild COVID-19 (a few samples of this study predate the infection). Cell type and time point are not known. Sequencing was performed on PBMCs or a T cell subset sorted from them (not recorded which). The CDR3 sequence: CASSPGTGGWNTEAFF. As DNA, the CDR3 is TGTGCCAGCAGCCCTGGGACAGGGGGCTGGAACACTGAAGCTTTCTTT.